Listed here are 2 T cell receptor beta chains from one sample, sequenced in a study of shared clonotypes between healthy human individuals. Only CD45RO-negative cells positively selected for CCR7 counted as naive CD8 cells, so terminally differentiated effector memory CD45RA+ cells were excluded. This table comes from immunoSEQ multiplex PCR, and its TCRdb copy is limited to in-frame clones, with some not included. This sample yields 550,000 to 650,000 clones, of which approximately 96% are seen a single time; roughly 0.1% belongs to the top ten. Sample: naive CD8+ T cells sorted from blood. The receptors originated from a woman younger than 45 in good health.

This clone was detected a few times. The gene calls are TRBV30 and TRBJ2-7; maybe TRBD1 (5 bases). Germline CDR1 is GTSNPN and CDR2 is SVGIG (reference sequence). V lost 2 bases and J lost 5, with 13 bases in between. The CDR3 is 13 residues long. The CDR3 spells CAWSFSNRNEQYF. The CDR3 nucleotides are TGTGCCTGGAGTTTCAGCAACAGGAACGAGCAGTACTTC.

The chain has TRBV9 and TRBJ2-5; 7 bases align to TRBD1. The J call may be faulty, since TRBJ2-7 better matches the DNA end. This CDR3 is 14 amino acids long. Germline CDR1 is SGDLS and CDR2 is YYNGEE. In nucleotides, the CDR3 is TGTGCCAGCAGCGTAGGGGACAGCTCCTACGAGCAGTACTTC. As protein: CASSVGDSSYEQYF.